These T cell receptor beta chains were read from a single sample in a study of T cells in Graves' hyperthyroidism and ophthalmopathy. TCRdb processed the multiplex PCR reads anew with MiXCR; each CDR3 protein has one entry. The sample includes about 400,000 distinct CDR3 sequences, about 13% of them seen just once. The specimen sequenced was blood. The receptors stem from a woman aged 18-29 years with Graves' hyperthyroidism. CDR3s include the opening cysteine and the closing phenylalanine or tryptophan. Each record gives: D gene, V gene, CDR3 length, clone size, J gene, CDR3 DNA, CDR3 protein. The D gene is left open where the match is weak. The size entry is marked missing in some rows and otherwise reads once, few, many or a size class.

TRBD1	TRBV30	13	many	TRBJ1-1	TGTGCCTGGAGCGGACAGGGCTACACTGAAGCTTTCTTT	CAWSGQGYTEAFF
TRBD1	TRBV7-9	13	many	TRBJ1-1	TGTGCCAGCAACTTAGCAGGACAGGCAGGAGCTTTCTTT	CASNLAGQAGAFF
.	TRBV3-1	12	.	TRBJ2-7	TGTGCCAGCAGCTCCCAAGCGGAGGAGCAGTACTTC	CASSSQAEEQYF
.	TRBV5-8	14	many	TRBJ1-2	TGTGCCAGCAGCTTGCTCCAAACAGGCTATGGCTACACCTTC	CASSLLQTGYGYTF
TRBD1	TRBV12-3/TRBV12-4	16	many	TRBJ1-5	TGTGCCAGCAGTTCCCAGCCACAGGGGAGCAATCAGCCCCAGCATTTT	CASSSQPQGSNQPQHF
.	TRBV4-1	16	many	TRBJ1-1	TGCGCCAGCAGCCAAGATCGTAGGGGTCCGAACACTGAAGCTTTCTTT	CASSQDRRGPNTEAFF
TRBD1	TRBV20-1	14	.	TRBJ1-2	TGCAGTGCTAGAGACGGGGACAGGAACTATGGCTACACCTTC	CSARDGDRNYGYTF
.	TRBV28	14	.	TRBJ1-6	TGTGCCAGCGGGACACAATTCTTTAATTCACCCCTCCACTTT	CASGTQFFNSPLHF
.	TRBV6-1	13	many	TRBJ2-5	TGTGCCACCCGACGGGTTTACCAAGAGACCCAGTACTTC	CATRRVYQETQYF
TRBD1	TRBV9	16	many	TRBJ1-4	TGTGCCAGCAGCGGGGGACCACAGGGGATTAATGAAAAACTGTTTTTT	CASSGGPQGINEKLFF
TRBD2	TRBV19	15	.	TRBJ2-1	TGTGCCAGTGCTAGCGGGGGAGTACGGGTCAATGAGCAGTTCTTC	CASASGGVRVNEQFF
TRBD2	TRBV9	16	few	TRBJ2-1	TGTGCCAGCAGCGTTAGCGGGGGGGACCTAGCTGATGAGCAGTTCTTC	CASSVSGGDLADEQFF
.	TRBV7-2	16	many	TRBJ2-3	TGTGCCAGCAGCTTAGTTGGGCTCCTAGGGGAAGATACGCAGTATTTT	CASSLVGLLGEDTQYF
.	TRBV19	15	.	TRBJ1-4	TGTGCCAGTAGTTCAACCTCGGGAGCGAGTGAAAAACTGTTTTTT	CASSSTSGASEKLFF
TRBD1	TRBV24-1	16	many	TRBJ2-7	TGTGCCACCAGTCAACCCTCCGGGACAGGACGCTACGAGCAGTACTTC	CATSQPSGTGRYEQYF
.	TRBV28	14	many	TRBJ2-3	TGTGCCACCGAGGGAGGTTTTAGCACAGATACGCAGTATTTT	CATEGGFSTDTQYF
.	TRBV6-2/TRBV6-3	14	many	TRBJ2-7	TGTGCCAGCACCCCAGATGGGCAGACCTACGAGCAGTACTTC	CASTPDGQTYEQYF
.	TRBV20-1	12	many	TRBJ1-3	TGCAGTGCTCCTGAACCTGGAAACACCATATATTTT	CSAPEPGNTIYF
TRBD1	TRBV6-5	15	many	TRBJ2-7	TGTGCCAGCAGTTACTCTGGGACAGGGGGATACGAGCAGTACTTC	CASSYSGTGGYEQYF
TRBD2	TRBV12-3/TRBV12-4	17	.	TRBJ2-3	TGTGCCAGCAGTTTAGGGAGACTAGCAATGGGCTTGGATACGCAGTATTTT	CASSLGRLAMGLDTQYF
TRBD2	TRBV7-3	16	many	TRBJ2-4	TGTGCCAGCAGCTCTAGCGGGGGGGGGACCAAAAACATTCAGTACTTC	CASSSSGGGTKNIQYF
.	TRBV24-1	12	many	TRBJ1-2	TGTGCCACCAGTGATACAGCTTATGGCTACACCTTC	CATSDTAYGYTF
.	TRBV30	13	many	TRBJ2-7	TGTGCCTGGAGTGTCTTAAAATTCTACGAGCAGTACTTC	CAWSVLKFYEQYF
.	TRBV9	14	many	TRBJ1-4	TGTGCCAGCAGCGTAGACCTTACTAATGAAAAACTGTTTTTT	CASSVDLTNEKLFF
TRBD2	TRBV7-3	16	many	TRBJ2-5	TGTGCCAGCAGCGAAAGGGGACTAGGAGTCGGAGAGACCCAGTACTTC	CASSERGLGVGETQYF
.	TRBV20-1	15	few	TRBJ2-3	TGCAGTGCTCCAGACGGGGAAAAGGGCACAGATACGCAGTATTTT	CSAPDGEKGTDTQYF
.	TRBV18	13	.	TRBJ2-5	TGTGCCAGCTCACGGGACAAAAGAGAGACCCAGTACTTC	CASSRDKRETQYF
TRBD2	TRBV30	14	many	TRBJ2-1	TGTGCCTGTGGGATAGCGGGAGGATACAATCAGCAGTTCTTC	CACGIAGGYNQQFF
TRBD1	TRBV9	19	few	TRBJ1-2	TGTGCCAGCAGCCAAAACAGCAGGGACAGAACAACCTATGGCTATGGCTACACCTTC	CASSQNSRDRTTYGYGYTF
TRBD1	TRBV3-1	15	many	TRBJ1-4	TGTGCCAGCAGCCAAATTGGGACAGGGGGGGAAAAACTGTTTTTT	CASSQIGTGGEKLFF
TRBD1	TRBV28	15	.	TRBJ1-2	TGTGCCAGCAGTTCCGGGACAGGGGGTTACTATGGCTACACCTTC	CASSSGTGGYYGYTF
TRBD1	TRBV2	14	many	TRBJ1-4	TGTGCCAGCTCACCCGGGACAGCGGATGAAAAACTGTTTTTT	CASSPGTADEKLFF
.	TRBV20-1	14	few	TRBJ1-5	TGCAGTGCTAGCCACAGGGATATGAATCAGCCCCAGCATTTT	CSASHRDMNQPQHF
TRBD1	TRBV11-2	16	many	TRBJ1-6	TGTGCCAGCAGCTTCGGCCGGGGGACAGGTTTAAGGGCCCTCCACTTT	CASSFGRGTGLRALHF
TRBD2	TRBV30	12	many	TRBJ2-1	TGTGCCTGGAGTCCGGGGGGCAATGAGCAGTTCTTC	CAWSPGGNEQFF
.	TRBV5-4	14	many	TRBJ2-5	TGTGCCAGCAGCTTTCTAGCGACCGAAGAGACCCAGTACTTC	CASSFLATEETQYF
TRBD2	TRBV6-1	15	many	TRBJ2-1	TGTGCCAGCAGTGAACTAGCGGGGGGGTACAATGAGCAGTTCTTC	CASSELAGGYNEQFF
TRBD1	TRBV28	16	many	TRBJ2-5	TGTGCCAGCAGTCCCCGGACAGGGAGGAATCTGGAGACCCAGTACTTC	CASSPRTGRNLETQYF
TRBD2	TRBV12-3/TRBV12-4	13	many	TRBJ2-5	TGTGCCAGCACCTTAGCGGGAGGAGAGACCCAGTACTTC	CASTLAGGETQYF
.	TRBV28	16	many	TRBJ1-5	TGTGCCAGCAGGTCCCCCCGGCGGGGTGGCAATCAGCCCCAGCATTTT	CASRSPRRGGNQPQHF
.	TRBV3-1	16	.	TRBJ2-1	TGTGCCAGCAGCGTCTGGGGACCGAGCTCCTACAATGAGCAGTTCTTC	CASSVWGPSSYNEQFF
.	TRBV20-1	15	many	TRBJ1-3	TGCAGTGCTAGAGATCTGGCAGGGGCTGGAAACACCATATATTTT	CSARDLAGAGNTIYF
.	TRBV7-6	13	.	TRBJ1-2	TGTGCCAGCAGTCCAGGATCAAGCTATGGCTACACCTTC	CASSPGSSYGYTF
.	TRBV6-2/TRBV6-3	15	many	TRBJ1-5	TGTGCCAGCAGTTACCTTGCGGGGGGCTATCAGCCCCAGCATTTT	CASSYLAGGYQPQHF
.	TRBV12-3/TRBV12-4	12	few	TRBJ2-2	TGTGCCAGCATTCACCGGCCCGGGGAGCTGTTTTTT	CASIHRPGELFF
TRBD2	TRBV20-1	16	many	TRBJ2-3	TGCAGTGCTAGTACATTGGCTAGCGGCGATTCAGATACGCAGTATTTT	CSASTLASGDSDTQYF